What follows describes a single T cell receptor (beta chain). Its cognate antigen is unknown. This sample stems from a study of T cell repertoires in cytomegalovirus infection. Overall study: It can be stated that public TCR beta signatures indicated CMV infection as well as a matching HLA type.

Looked up from germline, CDR1 is MNHEY and CDR2 is SVGAGI. The CDR3 loop spans 15 amino acids. The V gene lost 6 bases and the J gene lost 6 bases, with 18 bases spanning the gap. Notes on the study in general: The ex vivo response was dominated by HLA-C-restricted CMV-specific TCR beta clonotypes. Identification of carriers of CMV plus the relevant HLA was achieved through cumulative public TCR beta family frequency.

TCRdb re-analysed the reads in MiXCR, keeping a single row per CDR3 protein. Of 450,000 to 650,000 distinct CDR3 sequences in the sample, about 30% were seen once. Sequenced material: PBMCs. This clonotype was obtained from a human donor in good health (CMV status not recorded). Some clones in this sample may be carry-over from other donors' samples. This chain joins TRBV6-5 and TRBJ2-4; perhaps TRBD1 as D (5 bases). The CDR3 DNA reads TGTGCCAGCAGCTCATTATCATCCCAGGGAAACATTCAGTACTTC. Its protein is CASSSLSSQGNIQYF.